In its sample, the clone carrying this TCR beta chain was seen a few times. The data were obtained in a study of T cell repertoires in ileal Crohn's disease. This CDR3 has 15 amino acids. Trimming shortened V by 7 bases and J by 0 bases, and 13 bases separated the two germline ends. Germline values: CDR1 SGHRS, CDR2 YFSETQ. Sequencing was performed with immunoSEQ multiplex PCR; in TCRdb, only in-frame clones are kept and a portion is missing. The repertoire holds around 5,000 clones, with around 74% as singletons. The genes are TRBV5-1 and TRBJ2-2; no clear D gene. Sequenced: ileal tissue. This sequence originates from an adult with Crohn's disease. CDR3 DNA sequence: TGCGCCAGCTCACACGCCATGGCGAACACCGGGGAGCTGTTTTTT. Amino acids: CASSHAMANTGELFF.